This T cell receptor beta chain came from a study of response to subunit inactivated influenza vaccine. Study findings and constraints: After each seasonal influenza vaccination, few new T cells are recruited, the authors suggested.

The CDR3 sequence is 17 residues long. The germline gives CDR1 MNHNS, CDR2 SASEGT. J lost 6 bases, V lost 5 bases, and 13 bases had no gene match. This clonotype was observed a few times. Its specificity is unknown. TCRdb re-derived calls from the RT-PCR reads in MiXCR, one entry per CDR3 protein. The profile covers 500,000 or so distinct CDR3 sequences, with 15% to 20% appearing a single time and over 2.5% taken by the ten largest. The receptor's source is a man between 50 and 75 years old who received an inactivated influenza vaccine. The rearrangement links TRBV6-1 to TRBJ2-2, with 9 bases aligning to TRBD2. The specimen comprised CD4+ T cells sorted from PBMCs, sampled less than 25 months after vaccination. In DNA, the CDR3 is TGTGCCAGCAGTCGCTACCGGCTAGCGGGGAGCCCCGGGGAGCTGTTTTTT. Protein sequence: CASSRYRLAGSPGELFF.